This paragraph reports one T cell receptor beta chain. The data were obtained in a study of blood T cell repertoires in COVID-19. In the study overall: The United States, Italy and Spain were the sources of the acute and convalescent COVID-19 samples. The analysed material was cDNA or gDNA that came from T cells, B-cell-depleted T cells, or PBMCs.

CDR1 and CDR2 from the germline V gene are SGHRS and YFSETQ. CDR3 length equals 14 residues. V was pared by 2 bases and J by 4 bases, with 5 bases of the junction left unmatched. Original handling: Reference gene primer amplification in the assay estimated nucleated cell counts. Generated by immunoSEQ multiplex PCR, the TCRdb table keeps only in-frame clones and is missing some. The V and J calls and the clone size are those of that table, but D and trimming were determined from the DNA. The sample lists about 120,000 clones, over 75% occurring once. This clonotype was sampled from a woman older than 75 with acute or convalescent COVID-19. Sequenced: peripheral blood. The chain employs TRBV5-1 and TRBJ1-1; TRBD1 agrees at 7 bases. The CDR3 DNA reads TGCGCCAGCAGCTTTACGACAGGGAGCACTGAAGCTTTCTTT. It is translated as CASSFTTGSTEAFF.